These 5 T cell receptor beta chains were all obtained from the same sample, sequenced in a study of regulatory T cells in long-lasting Graves disease. The authors built TCR beta libraries using iRepertoire HTBI primers and Arm-PCR of CDR3 regions. One entry per CDR3 protein, called by TCRdb with MiXCR from the multiplex PCR reads. The sample holds about 620,000 distinct CDR3 sequences, roughly 15% seen once. Documented time point: newly diagnosed GD, antithyroid drugs for less than 3 months. RNA isolated from PBMCs was used to make the TCR library. These sequences were also reported in another study, on T cells in Graves' hyperthyroidism and ophthalmopathy.

The sample consisted of peripheral blood mononuclear cells (PBMCs), taken at new diagnosis, from a patient treated with antithyroid drugs. The source is a woman in her twenties or thirties with Graves disease.

There are many counts of this clonotype. V gene TRBV28 combines with J gene TRBJ1-2; D remains ambiguous. The CDR3 spans 13 residues. The germline V and J ends were trimmed by 7 bases and 3 bases, with 12 bases remaining between them. Germline assignment: CDR1 MDHEN and CDR2 SYDVKM. The CDR3, as DNA: TGTGCCAGCATCGGAAGGACCGACTATGGCTACACCTTC. This gives the protein CASIGRTDYGYTF.

V is TRBV28 and J is TRBJ2-5; D perhaps matches TRBD1 (6 bases). The CDR3 has 15 residues. The germline CDR1 and CDR2 sequences are MDHEN and SYDVKM. The V and J ends lost 8 bases and 3 bases respectively, with 19 bases between them. As DNA, the CDR3 is TGTGCCAGCCGGCCTCGGAACAGGGCGAAAGAGACCCAGTACTTC. This encodes CASRPRNRAKETQYF.

CDR3 coding DNA: TGTGCCAGCAGCGTAAAATCGTCTGTGGGCTATGGCTACACCTTC. Protein product: CASSVKSSVGYGYTF. The rearrangement joins TRBV9 to TRBJ1-2; D gene uncertain. CDR1 and CDR2 from the germline V gene are SGDLS and YYNGEE. The CDR3 is 15 amino acids. V was trimmed by 1 base and J by 4 bases, leaving 14 bases between them.

The chain employs TRBV20-1 and TRBJ2-7; tentatively, D is TRBD1 (5 bases). Per germline, CDR1 DFQATT and CDR2 SNEGSKA (reference sequence). CDR3 length: 14 amino acids. With 1 base removed from V and 3 bases from J, the gap between germline ends came to 13 bases. CDR3 amino acids: CSARGPTALYEQYF. Here the CDR3 DNA reads TGCAGTGCTAGAGGGCCGACAGCTCTCTACGAGCAGTACTTC.

In the case of this clonotype: The conserved phenylalanine or tryptophan normally closing the CDR3 is absent here, so this likely arose from a read error. The V gene is TRBV5-1, the J gene TRBJ2-7, with no clear D. Trimming cost V 2 bases and J 3 bases, with 15 bases left between them. The length of the CDR3 is 15 residues. Per the germline V gene, CDR1 is SGHRS and CDR2 is YFSETQ. This chain's CDR3 is CASSLNLGRNYEQYL. As DNA, the CDR3 is TGCGCCAGCAGCTTAAATTTGGGCCGCAACTACGAGCAGTACCTC.